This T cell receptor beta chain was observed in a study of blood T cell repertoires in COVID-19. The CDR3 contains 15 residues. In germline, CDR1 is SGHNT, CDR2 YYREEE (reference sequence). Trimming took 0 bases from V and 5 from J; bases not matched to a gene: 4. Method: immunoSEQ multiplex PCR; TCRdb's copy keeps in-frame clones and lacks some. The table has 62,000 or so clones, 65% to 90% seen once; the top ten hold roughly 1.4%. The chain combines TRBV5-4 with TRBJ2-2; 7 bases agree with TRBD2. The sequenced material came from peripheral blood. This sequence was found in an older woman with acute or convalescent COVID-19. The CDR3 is CASSLGRERTGELFF. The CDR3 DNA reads TGTGCCAGCAGCTTGGGGCGGGAGAGGACCGGGGAGCTGTTTTTT.